The clone carrying this T cell receptor beta chain was detected ten times or more. Its antigen is currently unknown. RNA transcripts yielded amplified TCR beta CDR3 regions. The authors performed first-round RT-PCR with HTBI primers and then a second-round multiplex PCR. TCRdb reprocessed the multiplex PCR reads via MiXCR and lists one record per CDR3 protein. Among 660,000 or so distinct CDR3 sequences, roughly two fifths were seen once, and the ten largest hold over 2.5%. Among the exclusions were patients with other autoimmune diseases, uncontrolled infections, pregnancy or lactation. Out of roughly 9.3 ml of fresh peripheral blood, PBMCs were obtained. The data were taken from a study of Graves' ophthalmopathy and Graves' hyperthyroidism. Background on the study: Peripheral blood was obtained at first diagnosis, ahead of any treatment. Findings of the study overall: Among thyroid clonotypes expanded above 0.001 frequency, most also appeared in blood.

Sequenced: peripheral blood. The TCR was taken from an adult man with Graves' ophthalmopathy.

The CDR3 reads CASSERRSYEQYF. CDR3 in DNA: TGTGCCAGCAGTGAGCGGCGATCCTACGAGCAGTACTTC. The genes are TRBV2 and TRBJ2-7; unclear D gene. The CDR3 contains 13 residues. The germline V gene encodes CDR1 SNHLY and CDR2 FYNNEI. Trimming cost V 3 bases and J 1 base, with 7 bases left between them.